This T cell receptor beta chain is drawn from a study of blood T cell repertoires in COVID-19. Study summary: The study drew acute and convalescent COVID-19 samples from the United States, Italy and Spain. Sources were T cells, B-cell-depleted T cells, or PBMCs; the material itself was cDNA or gDNA.

The authors' processing: Using reference gene primer amplification, nucleated cell counts were estimated. Assay used: immunoSEQ multiplex PCR; TCRdb lists only in-frame clones, some missing. The V and J calls and clone size were taken over from that table, and D and trimming were inferred from the DNA. The sample consists of around 400,000 clones, roughly 86% of them appearing once. The Seattle patients, enrolled during active infection, were followed longitudinally. The CDR3 loop spans 16 amino acids. V dropped 6 bases and J dropped 2; count of bases not matched to a gene: 11. Per the germline V gene, CDR1 is SNHLY and CDR2 is FYNNEI.

The sequenced material came from peripheral blood. The rearrangement joins TRBV2 to TRBJ2-3, with 7 positions matching TRBD1. The origin of this receptor is a woman in her fifties or sixties with COVID-19, enrolled during active disease. CDR3 loop: CASRKQTGFPTDTQYF. The CDR3 coding sequence is TGTGCCAGCAGGAAACAGACAGGGTTCCCCACAGATACGCAGTATTTT.